Each of the 20 T cell receptor beta chains below was sequenced from the same sample in a study of blood T cell repertoires in COVID-19. The protocol was immunoSEQ multiplex PCR, while the TCRdb copy is restricted to in-frame clones and leaves out a portion. The data hold tens of thousands of clones, with around 85% observed a single time. The specimen sequenced was peripheral blood. The origin of the receptors is an older man with active or convalescent COVID-19.

The chain joins TRBV19 to TRBJ1-6; 8 bases match TRBD1. The ends lost 4 bases at V and 3 bases at J; junction bases unmatched: 8. This CDR3 region has 17 residues. Germline V gene sequence: CDR1 LNHDA, CDR2 SQIVND (reference sequence). Here the CDR3 reads CASSRGQARIYNSPLHF. As DNA, the CDR3 is TGTGCCAGTAGTAGGGGACAGGCGAGGATCTATAATTCACCCCTCCACTTT.

CDR3 bases: TGTGCCAGTAGCAGACCGGGCTCTGGAAACACCATATATTTT. This encodes CASSRPGSGNTIYF. This chain connects TRBV19 to TRBJ1-3; D not certain. This CDR3 has 14 residues. Between the trimmed V and J ends, which lost 6 bases and 0 bases, there was a span of 9 bases. Germline V gene sequence: CDR1 LNHDA, CDR2 SQIVND (reference sequence).

The chain has TRBV4-1 and TRBJ2-3; D is ambiguous. The CDR3 has 15 residues. V lost 3 bases, J lost 0 bases, and 10 bases lay in between. CDR1 MGHRA and CDR2 YSYEKL come from the germline V gene. The CDR3 bases are TGCGCCAGCAGCCATTCGGTCCTGAGCACAGATACGCAGTATTTT. This translates into CASSHSVLSTDTQYF.

This clone appeared a few times. The genes are TRBV19 and TRBJ1-1; weak D call: TRBD1 (5 bases). Looked up from germline, CDR1 is LNHDA and CDR2 is SQIVND (reference sequence). The CDR3 covers 14 residues. Between the trimmed V and J ends, which lost 3 bases and 2 bases, there was a span of 10 bases. CDR3 region: CASSIRGDNTEAFF. As DNA, the CDR3 is TGTGCCAGTAGTATCCGGGGGGACAACACTGAAGCTTTCTTT. The whole variable domain, remainder taken from reference TRBV19 and TRBJ1-1, is DGGITQSPKYLFRKEGQNVTLSCEQNLNHDAMYWYRQDPGQGLRLIYYSQIVNDFQKGDIAEGYSVSREKKESFPLTVTSAQKNPTAFYLCASSIRGDNTEAFFGQGTRLTVV.

This chain connects TRBV6-5 to TRBJ1-6, with a weak D call TRBD1 (5 bases). From germline, CDR1 is MNHEY and CDR2 SVGAGI. V was trimmed by 11 bases and J by 8 bases, leaving 10 bases between them. This CDR3 has 11 residues. This CDR3 is CAGALDSPLHF. The CDR3 region has the DNA TGTGCCGGGGCCTTAGATTCACCCCTCCACTTT.

This chain connects TRBV7-2 to TRBJ2-2; TRBD2 matches at 9 bases. The CDR3 is 16 residues long. Per germline, CDR1 SGHTA and CDR2 FQGNSA. V was pared by 0 bases and J by 5 bases, with 4 bases of the junction left unmatched. CDR3 residues: CASSLAPSGVTGELFF. CDR3 nucleotides: TGTGCCAGCAGCTTAGCCCCTAGCGGGGTGACCGGGGAGCTGTTTTTT.

The V gene is TRBV7-9, the J gene TRBJ1-4; 9 bases line up with TRBD1. Unmatched junction bases numbered 9, after V lost 5 bases and J lost 8 bases. This CDR3 region has 15 residues. Germline CDR1 is SEHNR and CDR2 is FQNEAQ (reference sequence). The CDR3 protein is CASSLQGTGREKLFF. The CDR3, as DNA: TGTGCCAGCAGCCTTCAGGGGACAGGGCGAGAAAAACTGTTTTTT.

V gene TRBV5-1 combines with J gene TRBJ2-5; 8 nucleotides agree with TRBD1. V shed 0 bases and J 5 bases; nucleotides not matched to a gene: 9. This CDR3 region has 16 residues. Germline assignment: CDR1 SGHRS and CDR2 YFSETQ. CDR3 region: CASSLVPGGGEETQYF. CDR3 nucleotides: TGCGCCAGCAGCTTGGTACCAGGGGGCGGAGAGGAGACCCAGTACTTC. Together with reference TRBV5-1 and TRBJ2-5, the CDR3 gives the full variable domain: KAGVTQTPRYLIKTRGQQVTLSCSPISGHRSVSWYQQTPGQGLQFLFEYFSETQRNKGNFPGRFSGRQFSNSRSEMNVSTLELGDSALYLCASSLVPGGGEETQYFGPGTRLLVL.

The rearrangement links TRBV3-1 (or the pseudogene TRBV3-2) to TRBJ2-3; D unresolved. Trimming took off 0 bases at V and 6 bases at J, with 10 bases between the two ends. The CDR3 spans 14 residues. CDR1 and CDR2 (germline): LGHDT, YNNKEL (reference sequence). Here the CDR3 reads CASSQETLADTQYF. Written as DNA, the CDR3 is TGTGCCAGCAGCCAAGAAACCCTCGCGGATACGCAGTATTTT.

V is TRBV19 and J is TRBJ1-5; TRBD1 agrees at 9 bases. Germline CDR1 reads LNHDA; CDR2 reads SQIVND (reference sequence). The ends lost 5 bases at V and 4 bases at J; junction bases unmatched: 12. CDR3 length: 17 amino acids. The CDR3 nucleotides are TGTGCCAGTAGTCCGGACCCCCGGGACAGGGTGAATCAGCCCCAGCATTTT. Translation: CASSPDPRDRVNQPQHF.

The genes are TRBV2 and TRBJ2-3; D is unclear. Germline CDR1 reads SNHLY; CDR2 reads FYNNEI. Trimming stripped 6 bases from V and 0 bases from J, with 13 bases between. The CDR3 is made up of 15 amino acids. The CDR3 protein is CASSPYPTSTDTQYF. The CDR3 bases are TGTGCCAGCAGCCCTTACCCTACTAGCACAGATACGCAGTATTTT.

V is TRBV19 and J is TRBJ1-3; D is perhaps TRBD1 (5 bases). The germline CDR1 and CDR2 sequences are LNHDA and SQIVND (reference sequence). There are 15 residues in the CDR3. The V and J ends lost 7 bases and 2 bases respectively, with 15 bases between them. For the CDR3, the DNA is TGTGCCAGTAACCGAAACCAGGGTCCTGGAAACACCATATATTTT. This translates into CASNRNQGPGNTIYF.

This CDR3 is CASSQTTTWGTGFNEQYF. In DNA form, the CDR3 reads TGTGCCAGCAGCCAAACAACCACATGGGGCACAGGTTTCAACGAGCAGTACTTC. The chain joins TRBV7-2 to TRBJ2-7, with D possibly being TRBD1 (5 bases). The V and J ends lost 5 bases and 5 bases respectively, with 28 bases between them. This CDR3 region has 18 residues. Germline assignment: CDR1 SGHTA and CDR2 FQGNSA.

The gene calls are TRBV19 and TRBJ1-1; unclear D gene. The CDR3 is 13 residues long. Per germline, CDR1 LNHDA and CDR2 SQIVND (reference sequence). CDR3 protein: CGSQREGNTEAFF. The CDR3 DNA is TGTGGTTCTCAAAGAGAGGGGAACACTGAAGCTTTCTTT. The whole variable domain, filled in from reference TRBV19 and TRBJ1-1, reads DGGITQSPKYLFRKEGQNVTLSCEQNLNHDAMYWYRQDPGQGLRLIYYSQIVNDFQKGDIAEGYSVSREKKESFPLTVTSAQKNPTAFYLCGSQREGNTEAFFGQGTRLTVV.

The chain couples TRBV20-1 to TRBJ2-3, with 8 bases identical to TRBD2. Germline trimming cut 3 bases from V and 0 bases from J; bases unmatched to any gene: 2. The germline V gene encodes CDR1 DFQATT and CDR2 SNEGSKA (reference sequence). The CDR3 spans 14 residues. Written as DNA, the CDR3 is TGCAGTGCTAGTAGCGGGACTAGCACAGATACGCAGTATTTT. It yields the protein CSASSGTSTDTQYF.

J is TRBJ1-6 and V is TRBV7-2; D gene uncertain. There are 13 residues in the CDR3. Germline CDR1 SGHTA, CDR2 FQGNSA. Trimming took 3 bases from V and 12 from J, leaving 12 bases between them. CDR3 region: CASSFLVGGPLHF. The CDR3 DNA reads TGTGCCAGCAGCTTTCTAGTCGGCGGACCCCTCCACTTT.

This chain connects TRBV18 to TRBJ1-5; possible D gene TRBD1, 5 bases. CDR3 size: 15 residues. V dropped 6 bases and J dropped 4 bases, with 16 bases sitting between them. Germline CDR1 KGHSH, CDR2 LQKENI. The CDR3 DNA is TGTGCCAGCTCCCACGAGTGGGACTATAATCAGCCCCAGCATTTT. As protein: CASSHEWDYNQPQHF.

The rearrangement uses TRBV18 and TRBJ1-5; tentatively, D is TRBD1 (5 bases). Germline CDR1 reads KGHSH; CDR2 reads LQKENI. The CDR3 loop spans 13 amino acids. V shed 8 bases and J shed 0 bases, with 8 bases lying between them. CDR3 sequence (DNA): TGTGCCAGCGCTACAGGTAGCAATCAGCCCCAGCATTTT. Its protein product is CASATGSNQPQHF.

V is TRBV7-2 and J is TRBJ2-1; maybe TRBD2 (6 bases). Deletions cut 1 base from V and 1 base from J, with 8 bases between. In germline, CDR1 is SGHTA, CDR2 FQGNSA. The CDR3 totals 15 residues. The CDR3 loop reads CASSLGLDSYNEQFF. The CDR3 bases are TGTGCCAGCAGCTTAGGACTAGATTCCTACAATGAGCAGTTCTTC.

This clone came up once. The CDR3 DNA sequence: TGTGCCAGCAGCTTAGGAGTAAGCAATGAGCAGTTCTTC. This sequence encodes CASSLGVSNEQFF. The rearrangement uses TRBV7-2 and TRBJ2-1; D unresolved. With 1 base removed from V and 6 bases from J, the gap between germline ends came to 7 bases. This CDR3 spans 13 amino acids. CDR1 is SGHTA and CDR2 is FQGNSA in the germline V gene.